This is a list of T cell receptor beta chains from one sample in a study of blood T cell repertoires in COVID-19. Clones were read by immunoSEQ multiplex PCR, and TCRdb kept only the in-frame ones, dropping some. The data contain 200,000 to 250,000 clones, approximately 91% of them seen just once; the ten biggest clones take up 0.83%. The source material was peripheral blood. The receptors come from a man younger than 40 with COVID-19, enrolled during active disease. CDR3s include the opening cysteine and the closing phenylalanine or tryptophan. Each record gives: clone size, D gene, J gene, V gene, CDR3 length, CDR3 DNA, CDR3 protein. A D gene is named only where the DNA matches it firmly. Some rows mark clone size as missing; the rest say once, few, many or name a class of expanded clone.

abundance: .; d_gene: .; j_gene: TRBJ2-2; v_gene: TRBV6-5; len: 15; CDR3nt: TGTGCCAGCAGAAGGGGCCAGGCGATCGCCGGGGAGCTGTTTTTT; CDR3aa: CASRRGQAIAGELFF
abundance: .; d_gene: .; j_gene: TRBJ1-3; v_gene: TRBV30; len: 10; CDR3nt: TGTGCCTGTAGTGGAAACACCATATATTTT; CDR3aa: CACSGNTIYF
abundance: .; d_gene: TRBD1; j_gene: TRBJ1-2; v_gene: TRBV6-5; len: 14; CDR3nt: TGTGCCAGCACCCAACCCGGGACAGGCTATGGCTACACCTTC; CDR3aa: CASTQPGTGYGYTF
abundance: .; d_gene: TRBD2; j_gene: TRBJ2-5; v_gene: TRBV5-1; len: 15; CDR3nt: TGCGCCAGCAGCACTAGCGGGGGGACGATAGAGACCCAGTACTTC; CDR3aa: CASSTSGGTIETQYF
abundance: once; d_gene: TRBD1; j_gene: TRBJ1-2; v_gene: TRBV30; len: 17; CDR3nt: TGTGCCTGGAGTCCACCCAGCGACAGGGCGGGAAACTATGGCTACACCTTC; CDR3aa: CAWSPPSDRAGNYGYTF
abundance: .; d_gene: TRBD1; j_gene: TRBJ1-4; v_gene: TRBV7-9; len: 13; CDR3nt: TGTGCCAGTGCCGCGGGACAGGGCGAAAAACTGTTTTTT; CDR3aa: CASAAGQGEKLFF
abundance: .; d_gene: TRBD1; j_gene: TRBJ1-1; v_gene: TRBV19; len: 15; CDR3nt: TGTGCCAGTACCGACGGAAGACAGGGTAACACTGAAGCTTTCTTT; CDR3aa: CASTDGRQGNTEAFF
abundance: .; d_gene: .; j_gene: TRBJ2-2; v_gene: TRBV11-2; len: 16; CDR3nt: TGTGCCAGCAGCCCCCAGGGACAACTGAACACCGGGGAGCTGTTTTTT; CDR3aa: CASSPQGQLNTGELFF
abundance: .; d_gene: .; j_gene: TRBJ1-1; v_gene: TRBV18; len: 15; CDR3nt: TGTGCCAGCTCACCACTCGGACAGCTGAACACTGAAGCTTTCTTT; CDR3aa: CASSPLGQLNTEAFF
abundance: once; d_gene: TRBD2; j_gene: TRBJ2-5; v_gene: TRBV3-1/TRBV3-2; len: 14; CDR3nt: TGTGCCAGCAGCCAAGGGGCTAGCGGGGAGACCCAGTACTTC; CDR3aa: CASSQGASGETQYF
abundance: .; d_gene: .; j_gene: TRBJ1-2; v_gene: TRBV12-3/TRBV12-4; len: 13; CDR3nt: TGTGCCAGCAGTTCTTCAGGGCTCTATGGCTACACCTTC; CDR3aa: CASSSSGLYGYTF
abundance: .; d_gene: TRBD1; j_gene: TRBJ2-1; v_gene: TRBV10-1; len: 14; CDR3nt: TGCGCCAGCAGCTCCGGGACAGGGCTCTATGAGCAGTTCTTC; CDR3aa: CASSSGTGLYEQFF
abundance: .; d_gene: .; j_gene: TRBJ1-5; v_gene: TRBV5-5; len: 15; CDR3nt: TGTGCCAGCAGCTTTTCCGGGGAAGTCGGGCAGCCCCAGCATTTT; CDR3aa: CASSFSGEVGQPQHF
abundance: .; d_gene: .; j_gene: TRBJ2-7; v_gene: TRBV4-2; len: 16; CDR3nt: TGTGCCAGCAGCCAAGACCCCGCCAGGGTGGCGTACGAGCAGTACTTC; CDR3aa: CASSQDPARVAYEQYF
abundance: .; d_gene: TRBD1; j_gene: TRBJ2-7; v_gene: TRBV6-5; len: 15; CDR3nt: TGTGCCAGCAGTCCCTTAGGACAGGGGGCAAACGAGCAGTACTTC; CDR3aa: CASSPLGQGANEQYF
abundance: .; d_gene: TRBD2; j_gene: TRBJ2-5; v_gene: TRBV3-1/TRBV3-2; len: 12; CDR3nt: TGTGCCCGCGGGGGGGGGATAGTGACCCAGTACTTC; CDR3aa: CARGGGIVTQYF
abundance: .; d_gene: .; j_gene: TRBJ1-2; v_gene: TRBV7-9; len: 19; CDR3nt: TGTGCCAGCAGCTTAAGATCGGGGGGCACAGCTGGGCAGGACTATGGCTACACCTTC; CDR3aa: CASSLRSGGTAGQDYGYTF
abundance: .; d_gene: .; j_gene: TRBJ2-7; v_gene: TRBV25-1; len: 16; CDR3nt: TGTGCCAGCAGTGAAAGGGGCCCCCAGAGCTCCTACGAGCAGTACTTC; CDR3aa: CASSERGPQSSYEQYF
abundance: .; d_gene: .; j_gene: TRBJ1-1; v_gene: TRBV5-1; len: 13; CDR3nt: TGCGCCAGCAGCTTAAAGGGAGATCCTGAAGCTTTCTTT; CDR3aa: CASSLKGDPEAFF
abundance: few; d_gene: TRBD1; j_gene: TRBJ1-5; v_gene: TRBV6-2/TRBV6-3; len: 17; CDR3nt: TGTGCCAGCAGTAACGGTCTTTCAGGACAGGGGGTTCAGCCCCAGCATTTT; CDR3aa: CASSNGLSGQGVQPQHF
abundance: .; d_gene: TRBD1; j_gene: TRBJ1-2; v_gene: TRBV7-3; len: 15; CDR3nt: TGTGCCAGCAGCTCCTACAGGGGGAGTGCCTATGGCTACACCTTC; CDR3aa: CASSSYRGSAYGYTF